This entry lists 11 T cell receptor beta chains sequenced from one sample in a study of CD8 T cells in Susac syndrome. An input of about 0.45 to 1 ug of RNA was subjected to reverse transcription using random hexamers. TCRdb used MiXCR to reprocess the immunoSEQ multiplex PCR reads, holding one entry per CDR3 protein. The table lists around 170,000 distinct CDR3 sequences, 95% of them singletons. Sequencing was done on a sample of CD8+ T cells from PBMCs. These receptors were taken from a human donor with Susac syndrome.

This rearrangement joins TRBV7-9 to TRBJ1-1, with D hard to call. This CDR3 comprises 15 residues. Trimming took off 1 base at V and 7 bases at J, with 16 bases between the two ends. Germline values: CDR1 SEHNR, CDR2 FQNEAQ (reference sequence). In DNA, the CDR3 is TGTGCCAGCAGCTTAGTCCGGGAGGGAAGTTTTGAAGCTTTCTTT. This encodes CASSLVREGSFEAFF. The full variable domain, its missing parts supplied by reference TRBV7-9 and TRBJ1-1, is DTGVSQNPRHKITKRGQNVTFRCDPISEHNRLYWYRQTLGQGPEFLTYFQNEAQLEKSRLLSDRFSAERPKGSFSTLEIQRTEQGDSAMYLCASSLVREGSFEAFFGQGTRLTVV.

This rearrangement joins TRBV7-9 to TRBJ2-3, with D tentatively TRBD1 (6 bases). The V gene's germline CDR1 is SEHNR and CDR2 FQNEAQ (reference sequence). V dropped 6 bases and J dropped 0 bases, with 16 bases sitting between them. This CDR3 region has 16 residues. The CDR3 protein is CASRIKQGFSTDTQYF. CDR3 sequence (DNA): TGTGCCAGCAGGATAAAACAGGGTTTTAGCACAGATACGCAGTATTTT. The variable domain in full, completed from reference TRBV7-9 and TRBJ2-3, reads DTGVSQNPRHKITKRGQNVTFRCDPISEHNRLYWYRQTLGQGPEFLTYFQNEAQLEKSRLLSDRFSAERPKGSFSTLEIQRTEQGDSAMYLCASRIKQGFSTDTQYFGPGTRLTVL.

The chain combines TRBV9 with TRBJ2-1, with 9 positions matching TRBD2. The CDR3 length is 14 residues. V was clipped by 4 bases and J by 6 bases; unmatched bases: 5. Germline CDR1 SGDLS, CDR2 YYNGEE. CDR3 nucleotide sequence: TGTGCCAGCAGCCATAGCGGGAGTGGCAATGAGCAGTTCTTC. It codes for CASSHSGSGNEQFF.

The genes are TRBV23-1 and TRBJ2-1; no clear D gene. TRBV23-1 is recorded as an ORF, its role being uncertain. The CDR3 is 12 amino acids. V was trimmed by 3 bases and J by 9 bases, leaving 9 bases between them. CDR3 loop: CASSHHECEQFF. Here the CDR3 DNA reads TGCGCCAGCAGTCATCATGAATGTGAGCAGTTCTTC.

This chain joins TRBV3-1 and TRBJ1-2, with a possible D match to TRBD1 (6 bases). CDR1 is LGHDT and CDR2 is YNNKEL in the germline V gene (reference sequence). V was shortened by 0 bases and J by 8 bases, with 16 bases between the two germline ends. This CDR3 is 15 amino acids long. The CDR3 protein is CASSQDVGAGAGYTF. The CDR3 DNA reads TGTGCCAGCAGCCAAGACGTAGGGGCAGGGGCGGGCTACACCTTC. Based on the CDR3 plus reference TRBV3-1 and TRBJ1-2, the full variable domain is DTAVSQTPKYLVTQMGNDKSIKCEQNLGHDTMYWYKQDSKKFLKIMFSYNNKELIINETVPNRFSPKSPDKAHLNLHINSLELGDSAVYFCASSQDVGAGAGYTFGSGTRLTVV.

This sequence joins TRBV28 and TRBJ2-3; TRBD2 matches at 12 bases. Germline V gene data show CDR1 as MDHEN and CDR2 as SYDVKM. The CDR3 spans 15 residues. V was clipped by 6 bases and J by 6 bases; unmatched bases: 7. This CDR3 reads CASSGLAGRSDTQYF. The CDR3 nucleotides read TGTGCCAGCAGCGGACTAGCGGGACGATCGGATACGCAGTATTTT.

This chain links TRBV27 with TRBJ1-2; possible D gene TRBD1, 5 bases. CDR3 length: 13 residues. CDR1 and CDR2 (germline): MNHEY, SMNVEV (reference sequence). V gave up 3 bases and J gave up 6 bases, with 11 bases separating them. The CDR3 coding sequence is TGTGCCAGCAGTTTGGGGGGGGGAGATGGCTACACCTTC. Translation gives CASSLGGGDGYTF.

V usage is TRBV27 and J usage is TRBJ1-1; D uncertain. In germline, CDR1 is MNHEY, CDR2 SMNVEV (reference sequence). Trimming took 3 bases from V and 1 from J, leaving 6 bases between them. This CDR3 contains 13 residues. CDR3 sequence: CASSFGTNTEAFF. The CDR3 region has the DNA TGTGCCAGCAGTTTTGGAACGAACACTGAAGCTTTCTTT.

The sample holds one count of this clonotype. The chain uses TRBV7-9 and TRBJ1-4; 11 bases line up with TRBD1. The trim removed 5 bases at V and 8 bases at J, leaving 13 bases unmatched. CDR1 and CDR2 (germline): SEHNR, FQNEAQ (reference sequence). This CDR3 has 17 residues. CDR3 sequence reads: CASSRDRGKSSGEKLFF. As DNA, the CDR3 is TGTGCCAGCAGCCGGGACAGGGGGAAATCGTCTGGGGAAAAACTGTTTTTT.

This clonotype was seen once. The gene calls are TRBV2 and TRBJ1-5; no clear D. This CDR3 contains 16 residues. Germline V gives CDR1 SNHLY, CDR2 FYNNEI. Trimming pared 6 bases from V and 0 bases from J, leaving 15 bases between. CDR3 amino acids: CASRKKGAISNQPQHF. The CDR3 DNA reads TGTGCCAGCAGGAAAAAGGGAGCCATTAGCAATCAGCCCCAGCATTTT. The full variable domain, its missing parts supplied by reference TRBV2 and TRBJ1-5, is EPEVTQTPSHQVTQMGQEVILRCVPISNHLYFYWYRQILGQKVEFLVSFYNNEISEKSEIFDDQFSVERPDGSNFTLKIRSTKLEDSAMYFCASRKKGAISNQPQHFGDGTRLSIL.

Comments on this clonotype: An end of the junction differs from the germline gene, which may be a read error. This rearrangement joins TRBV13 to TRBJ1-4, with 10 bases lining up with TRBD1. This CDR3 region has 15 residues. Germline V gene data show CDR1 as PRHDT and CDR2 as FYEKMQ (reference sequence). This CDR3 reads CASSLGTGANEKLFF. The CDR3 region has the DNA TGTGCCAGCAGCCTAGGGACAGGGGCTAATGAAAAACTGTTTTTT.